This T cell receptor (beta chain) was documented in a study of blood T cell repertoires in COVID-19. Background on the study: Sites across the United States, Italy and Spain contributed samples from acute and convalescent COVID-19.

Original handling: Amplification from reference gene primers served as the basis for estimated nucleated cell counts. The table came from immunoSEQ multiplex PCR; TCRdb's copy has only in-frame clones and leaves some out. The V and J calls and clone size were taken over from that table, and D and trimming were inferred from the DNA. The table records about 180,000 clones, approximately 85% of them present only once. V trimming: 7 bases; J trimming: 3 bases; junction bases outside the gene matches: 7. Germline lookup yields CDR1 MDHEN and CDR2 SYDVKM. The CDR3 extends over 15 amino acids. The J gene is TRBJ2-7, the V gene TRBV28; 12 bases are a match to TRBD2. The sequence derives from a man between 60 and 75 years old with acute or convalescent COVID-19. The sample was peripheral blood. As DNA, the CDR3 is TGTGCCAGCACCGCGGGACTAGCGGGCAACTACGAGCAGTACTTC. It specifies CASTAGLAGNYEQYF. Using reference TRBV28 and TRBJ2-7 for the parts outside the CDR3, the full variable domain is DVKVTQSSRYLVKRTGEKVFLECVQDMDHENMFWYRQDPGLGLRLIYFSYDVKMKEKGDIPEGYSVSREKKERFSLILESASTNQTSMYLCASTAGLAGNYEQYFGPGTRLTVT.